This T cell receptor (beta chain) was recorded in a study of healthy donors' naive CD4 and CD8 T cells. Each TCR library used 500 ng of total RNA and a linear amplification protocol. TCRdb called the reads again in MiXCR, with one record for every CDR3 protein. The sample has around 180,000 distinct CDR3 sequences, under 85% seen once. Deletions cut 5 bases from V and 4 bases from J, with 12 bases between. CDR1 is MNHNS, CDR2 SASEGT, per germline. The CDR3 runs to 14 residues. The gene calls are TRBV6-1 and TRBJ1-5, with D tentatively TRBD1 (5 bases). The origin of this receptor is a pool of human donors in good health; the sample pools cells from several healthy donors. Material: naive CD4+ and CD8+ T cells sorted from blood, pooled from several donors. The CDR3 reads CASSRSRGNQPQHF. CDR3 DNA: TGTGCCAGCAGTCGCTCACGGGGGAATCAGCCCCAGCATTTT.